Following are 31 T cell receptor beta chains from one sample sequenced in a study of early T cells in non-severe SARS-CoV-2 infection. TCRdb re-called the 5' RACE reads through MiXCR, storing one row per CDR3 protein. The sample has about 61,000 distinct CDR3 sequences; roughly a tenth are singletons. The specimen sequenced was whole blood. These receptors were collected from an adult who was a healthcare worker with PCR-confirmed SARS-CoV-2 infection or an uninfected control (not recorded which).

This clonotype was seen only once. The V call is TRBV9, the J call TRBJ2-1; perhaps D is TRBD1 or TRBD2 (5 bases each). CDR1 is SGDLS and CDR2 is YYNGEE in the germline V gene. The germline V and J ends were trimmed by 4 bases and 4 bases, with 12 bases remaining between them. The CDR3 has 14 residues. The DNA for the CDR3 is TGTGCCAGCAGCTCCGGGGCCCTTTACAATGAGCAGTTCTTC. Its translation: CASSSGALYNEQFF.

This clonotype was counted a few times. V usage is TRBV20-1 and J usage is TRBJ1-5; D not certain. Germline CDR1 is DFQATT and CDR2 is SNEGSKA (reference sequence). V gave up 0 bases and J gave up 1 base, with 4 bases separating them. The CDR3 extends over 13 amino acids. The CDR3 sequence is CSAREGSNQPQHF. The CDR3 region has the DNA TGCAGTGCTAGAGAGGGGAGCAATCAGCCCCAGCATTTT.

Ten or more counts support this clonotype. J is TRBJ2-7 and V is TRBV7-4; D unresolved. This CDR3 contains 13 residues. V lost 1 base to trimming and J lost 4 bases, with 8 bases between them. Germline CDR1 and CDR2: SGHVT and SQSDAQ. As DNA, the CDR3 is TGTGCCAGCAGCTTAGAGGCTCGATACGAGCAGTACTTC. It yields the protein CASSLEARYEQYF.

This clonotype was observed a handful of times. The chain recombines TRBV7-6 with TRBJ2-2; D not resolved. V lost 6 bases, J lost 0 bases, and 11 bases lay in between. CDR3 length: 15 residues. The germline gives CDR1 SGHVS, CDR2 FNYEAQ. CDR3 in amino acids: CASRYGRTNTGELFF. The CDR3 DNA is TGTGCCAGCAGGTATGGCAGAACGAACACCGGGGAGCTGTTTTTT.

This clonotype was counted ten times or more. The rearrangement links TRBV21-1 to TRBJ2-7; whether TRBD1, the table's D call, matches the DNA was not checked. TRBV21-1 constitutes a pseudogene. This CDR3 contains 15 residues. The CDR3 region has the DNA TGTGCCAGCAGCAAACCCAGACAGGGACTCTACGAGCAGTACTTC. Its translation is CASSKPRQGLYEQYF.

The chain couples TRBV20-1 to TRBJ2-1; unclear D gene. This CDR3 comprises 11 residues. In germline, CDR1 is DFQATT, CDR2 SNEGSKA (reference sequence). Trimming stripped 5 bases from V and 15 bases from J, with 17 bases between. CDR3 in amino acids: CSAQLGILGFF. The CDR3 DNA reads TGCAGTGCTCAGCTGGGTATTCTGGGGTTCTTC.

The rearrangement links TRBV6-5 to TRBJ2-7, with 10 positions matching TRBD2. Germline-derived CDR1 and CDR2 are MNHEY and SVGAGI. V trimming: 4 bases; J trimming: 3 bases; junction bases outside the gene matches: 3. The CDR3 covers 14 residues. CDR3 residues: CASSWERGGYEQYF. In DNA form, the CDR3 reads TGTGCCAGCAGTTGGGAGCGGGGGGGCTACGAGCAGTACTTC.

This clonotype was counted between two and nine times. The chain combines TRBV2 with TRBJ2-7; D is perhaps TRBD1 (6 bases). Germline CDR1 is SNHLY and CDR2 is FYNNEI. This CDR3 has 13 amino acids. V dropped 10 bases and J dropped 4 bases, with 17 bases sitting between them. The CDR3 sequence is CATVGAQGYEQYF. The DNA of the CDR3 is TGTGCCACCGTGGGGGCCCAGGGGTACGAGCAGTACTTC.

This clonotype was counted many times. Here the CDR3 DNA reads TGTGCCAGCAGTTTCTCCGCCGGGGGCTACACTGAAGCTTTCTTT. Protein product: CASSFSAGGYTEAFF. This chain links TRBV12-3 or TRBV12-4 with TRBJ1-1; TRBD1 might be the D (6 bases). Trimming took off 3 bases at V and 3 bases at J, with 14 bases between the two ends. The CDR3 totals 15 residues.

This clonotype was recorded many times. The rearrangement joins TRBV29-1 to TRBJ1-1; perhaps TRBD1 as D (6 bases). Germline V gene sequence: CDR1 SQVTM, CDR2 ANQGSEA. The CDR3 is 12 amino acids. Trimming shortened V by 4 bases and J by 9 bases, and 15 bases separated the two germline ends. CDR3 in amino acids: CSVVSGASQAFF. The CDR3 DNA follows: TGCAGCGTTGTGTCGGGGGCATCCCAAGCTTTCTTT.

This clonotype came up many times. The rearrangement uses TRBV12-3 or TRBV12-4 and TRBJ2-7; no clear D gene. Trimming left V 5 bases short and J 2 bases short, with 16 bases between. This CDR3 region has 15 residues. This CDR3 is CASSGRMMGPYEQYF. In nucleotides, the CDR3 is TGTGCCAGCAGTGGACGGATGATGGGCCCCTACGAGCAGTACTTC.

This chain links TRBV2 with TRBJ2-3; no clear D gene. The germline CDR1 and CDR2 sequences are SNHLY and FYNNEI. V lost 1 base and J 0 bases, leaving 8 bases between the germline ends. This CDR3 has 15 amino acids. CDR3 DNA sequence: TGTGCCAGCAGTGAAGTGGGCAGTAGCACAGATACGCAGTATTTT. It translates to CASSEVGSSTDTQYF.

This clonotype was detected only a few times. This chain uses TRBV6-5 with TRBJ2-7, with a weak D call TRBD1 (5 bases). Between the trimmed V and J ends, which lost 5 bases and 6 bases, there was a span of 20 bases. The germline CDR1 and CDR2 sequences are MNHEY and SVGAGI. The CDR3 is made up of 15 amino acids. CDR3 region: CASSSRWQGSSEQYF. CDR3 nucleotides: TGTGCCAGCAGTAGCCGCTGGCAGGGCTCAAGCGAGCAGTACTTC.

The table lists this clonotype with many counts. The gene calls are TRBV12-3 or TRBV12-4 and TRBJ2-7; 11 bases fit TRBD2. V was pared by 4 bases and J by 0 bases, with 5 bases of the junction left unmatched. CDR3 length equals 16 residues. The CDR3 nucleotides are TGTGCCAGCAGTTCGGCCGGGACTAGCGGCTCCTACGAGCAGTACTTC. The encoded protein is CASSSAGTSGSYEQYF.

The rearrangement joins TRBV3-1 to TRBJ2-1; D is perhaps TRBD2 (6 bases). This CDR3 spans 14 amino acids. V lost 4 bases and J lost 7, with 14 bases in between. Germline CDR1 is LGHDT and CDR2 is YNNKEL (reference sequence). The CDR3 spells CASSRAGSANEQFF. CDR3 nucleotide sequence: TGTGCCAGCAGCCGCGCGGGGTCTGCGAATGAGCAGTTCTTC.

The CDR3 spells CASRTSNQPQHF. CDR3 in DNA: TGTGCCAGCAGGACATCAAATCAGCCCCAGCATTTT. The J gene is TRBJ1-5, the V gene TRBV6-2 or TRBV6-3; D remains unclear. The germline V and J ends were trimmed by 6 bases and 4 bases, with 7 bases remaining between them. CDR3 length equals 12 residues. Per germline, CDR1 MNHEY and CDR2 SVGEGT.

This clonotype was observed many times. At one boundary the junction diverges from the germline segment, which might be a read error. This chain joins TRBV12-3 or TRBV12-4 and TRBJ1-2, with 10 bases lining up with TRBD1. This CDR3 region has 12 residues. The CDR3 sequence: CASSLVLGTGDF. Here the CDR3 DNA reads TGTGCCAGCAGTTTAGTGTTGGGGACAGGGGATTTC.

The chain recombines TRBV10-3 with TRBJ2-5, with D perhaps given as TRBD1 or TRBD2 (5 bases each). This CDR3 is 13 amino acids long. CDR1 ENHRY and CDR2 SYGVKD come from the germline V gene. The ends were cut back, 6 bases at V and 9 bases at J, with 17 bases in the middle. The CDR3 spells CAISGSGDPAQYF. CDR3 in DNA: TGTGCCATCAGCGGAAGTGGGGACCCGGCCCAGTACTTC.

Concerning this clonotype itself: One junction end does not reproduce the germline sequence, and a read error may be involved. This chain joins TRBV4-2 and TRBJ1-4; no clear D gene. Germline V lookup: CDR1 LGHNA, CDR2 YNFKEQ. The CDR3 spans 16 residues. The CDR3 spells CVSSQGEILTNEKLFF. For the CDR3, the DNA is TGTGTCAGCAGCCAAGGAGAGATTCTTACTAATGAAAAACTGTTTTTT.

This rearrangement joins TRBV11-2 to TRBJ1-1; 11 nucleotides match TRBD1. V trimming: 5 bases; J trimming: 3 bases; junction bases outside the gene matches: 2. The CDR3 loop spans 14 amino acids. The germline CDR1 and CDR2 sequences are SGHAT and FQNNGV. The CDR3 loop is CASSPDRGHTEAFF. The CDR3 region has the DNA TGTGCCAGCAGCCCGGACAGGGGGCACACTGAAGCTTTCTTT.

The chain employs TRBV10-2 and TRBJ1-1; the D is unclear. V lost 1 base to trimming and J lost 5 bases, with 11 bases between them. The V gene's germline CDR1 is WSHSY and CDR2 SAAADI. This CDR3 is 14 amino acids long. The CDR3 here is CASSEFSGRTEAFF. The DNA for the CDR3 is TGCGCCAGCAGTGAGTTCTCTGGGAGAACTGAAGCTTTCTTT.

This chain links TRBV6-4 with TRBJ2-2, with TRBD2 identical over 9 bases. CDR1 and CDR2 (germline): MRHNA, SNTAGT. After removal of 6 bases from V and 3 bases from J, the junction contained 5 bases not matched to a gene. CDR3 length: 15 residues. The CDR3 DNA is TGTGCCAGCAGCCCTAGCGGGGTTGACACCGGGGAGCTGTTTTTT. It translates to CASSPSGVDTGELFF.

The chain has TRBV20-1 and TRBJ2-5, with TRBD2 matching over 11 bases. CDR3 length: 13 residues. The junction had 3 bases not matched to a gene; V was cut back by 6 bases and J by 3 bases. Germline CDR1 and CDR2: DFQATT and SNEGSKA (reference sequence). The CDR3 region is CSAILAGEETQYF. The CDR3 nucleotides read TGCAGTGCCATACTAGCGGGGGAAGAGACCCAGTACTTC.

V usage is TRBV12-3 or TRBV12-4 and J usage is TRBJ2-5, with D uncertain. The CDR3 extends over 12 amino acids. The V end was cut by 5 bases, the J end by 1 base, with 5 bases between. The CDR3 DNA sequence: TGTGCCAGCAGTCGCGGCCAAGAGACCCAGTACTTC. This encodes CASSRGQETQYF.

This clonotype was counted at least ten times. The chain is built from TRBV20-1 and TRBJ2-7; no clear D gene. There are 14 residues in the CDR3. Trimming cost V 6 bases and J 8 bases, with 23 bases left between them. Germline V gene sequence: CDR1 DFQATT, CDR2 SNEGSKA (reference sequence). For the CDR3, the DNA is TGCAGTGCCGACACCACTATCGACGGGCGAAAGCAGTACTTC. Protein product: CSADTTIDGRKQYF.

This clonotype has only a few counts. The gene calls are TRBV11-2 and TRBJ2-1; a possible D gene is TRBD2 (5 bases). V was clipped by 1 base and J by 7 bases, with 26 bases between them. Germline V gene data show CDR1 as SGHAT and CDR2 as FQNNGV. The length of the CDR3 is 19 residues. CDR3: CASSLGASSLRYRSNEQFF. CDR3 in DNA: TGTGCCAGCAGCTTAGGGGCTAGCTCCCTCCGGTATAGATCGAATGAGCAGTTCTTC.

This clonotype was seen a handful of times. The chain is built from TRBV9 and TRBJ2-7; tentatively, D is TRBD1 (6 bases). Germline CDR1 is SGDLS and CDR2 is YYNGEE. This CDR3 comprises 12 residues. Trimming removed 3 bases from V and 3 bases from J, with 7 bases in between. DNA of the CDR3: TGTGCCAGCAGCGCGGACAGCTACGAGCAGTACTTC. This sequence encodes CASSADSYEQYF.

In its sample, this clonotype was seen a few times. The V call is TRBV7-8, the J call TRBJ1-3; 7 nucleotides match TRBD1. This CDR3 is 18 amino acids long. Looked up from germline, CDR1 is SGHVS and CDR2 is FQNEAQ. V was clipped by 4 bases and J by 3 bases; unmatched bases: 15. The CDR3 nucleotides read TGTGCCAGCAGCTCCCGACCGTCACCAACAGGGGATGGAAACACCATATATTTT. Translating it yields CASSSRPSPTGDGNTIYF.

This clonotype was picked up a small number of times. V and J are TRBV2 and TRBJ2-5; D gene ambiguous. The CDR3 runs 11 residues. Germline loops: CDR1 SNHLY, CDR2 FYNNEI. V lost 9 bases to trimming and J lost 2 bases, with 7 bases between them. CDR3 protein: CARDPQETQYF. The CDR3 nucleotides read TGTGCCAGGGACCCACAAGAGACCCAGTACTTC.

The sample holds many counts of this clonotype. The rearrangement joins TRBV28 to TRBJ1-1; D unclear. This CDR3 region has 14 residues. V gave up 1 base and J gave up 0 bases, with 6 bases separating them. CDR1 is MDHEN, CDR2 SYDVKM, per germline. The DNA for the CDR3 is TGTGCCAGCAGTTTATCTGGGGTGAACACTGAAGCTTTCTTT. It is translated as CASSLSGVNTEAFF.

This chain joins TRBV2 and TRBJ2-7; D possibly corresponds to TRBD2 (6 bases). Germline CDR1 is SNHLY and CDR2 is FYNNEI. Trimming removed 6 bases at V and 3 bases at J, with 12 bases between. The CDR3 covers 13 residues. CDR3 bases: TGTGCCAGCAGGTCCCGGGAGCTCTACGAGCAGTACTTC. Residues: CASRSRELYEQYF.